The present T cell receptor (beta chain) was sequenced within a study of cytomegalovirus exposure and HLA in healthy donors. Here immunoSEQ multiplex PCR was the method, and the copy in TCRdb shows in-frame clones only, minus some. Altogether about 170,000 clones are present, 70% to 90% being singletons, with the ten largest covering 2% to 2.5%. The CDR3 has 19 amino acids. Looked up from germline, CDR1 is SEHNR and CDR2 is FQNEAQ (reference sequence). V shed 4 bases and J 4 bases; nucleotides not matched to a gene: 13. Separate from the roughly 720-subject first cohort, the 120-subject validation cohort was the one that the donors belonged to.

Input material: PBMCs. This sequence originates from a woman aged 18-29 years in good health and CMV-seronegative. The chain employs TRBV7-9 and TRBJ2-1; 13 bases match TRBD2. CDR3 DNA sequence: TGTGCCAGCAGCTCTACTACCGGGACTAGCGGGGTTTCGTACAATGAGCAGTTCTTC. Translating it yields CASSSTTGTSGVSYNEQFF.